The next 16 T cell receptor beta chains were all read from a single sample in a study of vaccination and CD4 T cells after COVID-19. Oncomine TCR Beta short-read sequencing was applied to DNA from cultured CD4+ T cells. TCRdb ran MiXCR on the PCR reads and lists one entry per CDR3 protein. The sample contains approximately 10,000 distinct CDR3 sequences, around 70% of which appear only once. No antigen is known for these receptors. Treatment denoted: roughly 11-day PBMC culture with coronavirus spike peptide pools or control peptides (ViraFEST assay). Sequenced sample: CD4+ T cells from blood, cultured in vitro. The receptors were sampled from a human donor who had recovered from COVID-19.

The chain carries TRBV20-1 and TRBJ1-5, with 7 bases fitting TRBD1. Trimming took 5 bases from V and 0 from J; bases not matched to a gene: 7. This CDR3 region has 15 residues. CDR1 is DFQATT and CDR2 is SNEGSKA in the germline V gene (reference sequence). CDR3 loop: CSAPDRRYSNQPQHF. The DNA of the CDR3 is TGCAGTGCTCCGGACAGGAGATATAGCAATCAGCCCCAGCATTTT.

The chain uses TRBV9 and TRBJ2-5; TRBD2 aligns across 7 bases. Germline V CDR1 and CDR2: SGDLS, YYNGEE. This CDR3 spans 15 amino acids. J was trimmed by 3 bases and V by 0 bases; bases with no gene match: 5. The CDR3 spells CASSVAPSGKETQYF. The CDR3 DNA follows: TGTGCCAGCAGCGTAGCTCCCAGCGGGAAAGAGACCCAGTACTTC.

J is TRBJ1-5 and V is TRBV20-1; no firm D call. Germline V gene lookup returns CDR1 DFQATT and CDR2 SNEGSKA (reference sequence). CDR3 size: 14 residues. With 3 bases removed from V and 2 bases from J, the gap between germline ends came to 11 bases. CDR3: CSASGGRGNQPQHF. The CDR3 region has the DNA TGCAGTGCTAGTGGTGGACGGGGCAATCAGCCCCAGCATTTT.

The J gene is TRBJ2-7, the V gene TRBV7-3, with D perhaps TRBD1 (6 bases). The CDR3 extends over 15 amino acids. Germline lookup yields CDR1 SGHTA and CDR2 FQGTGA. V lost 5 bases and J 7 bases, leaving 21 bases between the germline ends. The CDR3 DNA follows: TGTGCCAGCAGCCCAGGACAGCCGGGGCTACGTGAGCAGTACTTC. Amino acid sequence: CASSPGQPGLREQYF. Supplemented by reference TRBV7-3 and TRBJ2-7, the full variable domain reads GAGVSQTPSNKVTEKGKYVELRCDPISGHTALYWYRQSLGQGPEFLIYFQGTGAADDSGLPNDRFFAVRPEGSVSTLKIQRTERGDSAVYLCASSPGQPGLREQYFGPGTRLTVT.

The V and J genes are TRBV24-1 and TRBJ2-5; D is ambiguous. Trimming took 1 base from V and 2 from J, leaving 7 bases between them. The CDR3 totals 14 residues. Germline CDR1 reads KGHDR; CDR2 reads SFDVKD. The CDR3 is CATSDFSSQETQYF. DNA of the CDR3: TGTGCCACCAGTGATTTTTCCAGTCAAGAGACCCAGTACTTC.

The gene calls are TRBV7-2 and TRBJ1-1; 7 nucleotides agree with TRBD1. After removal of 4 bases from V and 1 base from J, the junction contained 0 bases not matched to a gene. The CDR3 is made up of 13 amino acids. Per germline, CDR1 SGHTA and CDR2 FQGNSA. The chain's CDR3 is CASSSGGNTEAFF. In DNA form, the CDR3 reads TGTGCCAGCAGCTCAGGGGGGAACACTGAAGCTTTCTTT.

J is TRBJ2-1 and V is TRBV20-1; TRBD2 agrees at 10 bases. The CDR3 sequence is 16 residues long. After removal of 2 bases from V and 2 bases from J, the junction contained 6 bases not matched to a gene. Per the germline V gene, CDR1 is DFQATT and CDR2 is SNEGSKA (reference sequence). The CDR3 nucleotides read TGCAGTGCTAGAAAGCCCAGCGGGAGGGCCTACAATGAGCAGTTCTTC. Its protein product is CSARKPSGRAYNEQFF.

The chain combines TRBV28 with TRBJ1-5, with D perhaps matching TRBD1 (6 bases). The CDR3 contains 10 residues. Germline V gene data show CDR1 as MDHEN and CDR2 as SYDVKM. V was cut by 10 bases and J by 6 bases, with 7 bases left in between. The CDR3 sequence: CATQGQPQHF. DNA of the CDR3: TGTGCCACACAGGGTCAGCCCCAGCATTTT.

This clonotype was recorded a few times. Germline is not matched at one junction end, which may reflect a read error. The gene calls are TRBV20-1 and TRBJ1-6, with TRBD1 identical over 8 bases. Germline V gene data show CDR1 as DFQATT and CDR2 as SNEGSKA (reference sequence). This CDR3 is built from 15 residues. Written as DNA, the CDR3 is TGCAGTGCTAGAGCGCGGACAGGGTTTAATGCACCCCTCCACTTT. Its protein is CSARARTGFNAPLHF.

The V call is TRBV20-1, the J call TRBJ2-2, with a tentative D call TRBD2 (5 bases). Trimming left V 6 bases short and J 8 bases short, with 22 bases between. Germline CDR1 and CDR2: DFQATT and SNEGSKA (reference sequence). The CDR3 totals 15 residues. The CDR3 sequence is CSAKRGHPEVGELFF. The CDR3 nucleotides are TGCAGTGCCAAAAGAGGGCATCCAGAGGTTGGGGAGCTGTTTTTT.

This sequence joins TRBV7-2 and TRBJ1-5; D not certain. The germline V and J ends were trimmed by 1 base and 0 bases, with 7 bases remaining between them. The germline CDR1 and CDR2 sequences are SGHTA and FQGNSA. The CDR3 contains 15 residues. In nucleotides, the CDR3 is TGTGCCAGCAGCTTAGTCGTAGGTAGCAATCAGCCCCAGCATTTT. Amino acid sequence: CASSLVVGSNQPQHF.

The chain carries TRBV24-1 and TRBJ1-2; 7 nucleotides match TRBD1. This CDR3 region has 15 residues. Losses at the gene ends were 2 bases for V and 4 bases for J; bases not matched to a gene: 6. Germline V gives CDR1 KGHDR, CDR2 SFDVKD. The CDR3 DNA reads TGTGCCACCAGTGATTGGACAGGAACCTTCTATGGCTACACCTTC. It codes for CATSDWTGTFYGYTF.

This rearrangement joins TRBV7-9 to TRBJ2-7, with D unclear. The CDR3 sequence is 14 residues long. The V gene's germline CDR1 is SEHNR and CDR2 FQNEAQ (reference sequence). Trimming removed 5 bases at V and 2 bases at J, with 13 bases between. This chain's CDR3 is CASSPPSGAYEQYF. The CDR3 region has the DNA TGTGCCAGCAGCCCTCCATCTGGGGCCTACGAGCAGTACTTC.

The chain is built from TRBV29-1 and TRBJ1-5; unclear D gene. V shed 4 bases and J shed 2 bases, with 6 bases lying between them. Germline CDR1 reads SQVTM; CDR2 reads ANQGSEA. CDR3 length: 12 amino acids. CDR3 loop: CSVVQGNQPQHF. CDR3 DNA sequence: TGCAGCGTTGTACAAGGCAATCAGCCCCAGCATTTT. The full variable domain, completed using reference TRBV29-1 and TRBJ1-5, is SAVISQKPSRDICQRGTSLTIQCQVDSQVTMMFWYRQQPGQSLTLIATANQGSEATYESGFVIDKFPISRPNLTFSTLTVSNMSPEDSSIYLCSVVQGNQPQHFGDGTRLSIL.

The rearrangement links TRBV5-1 to TRBJ2-1; D assignment may be TRBD1 or TRBD2 (5 bases each). Looked up from germline, CDR1 is SGHRS and CDR2 is YFSETQ. CDR3 size: 16 residues. V was shortened by 6 bases and J by 1 base, with 17 bases between the two germline ends. CDR3 DNA sequence: TGCGCCAGCACCTCGGGGCTAGTCTGGTCCTACAATGAGCAGTTCTTC. Translating gives CASTSGLVWSYNEQFF.

The gene calls are TRBV3-1 and TRBJ1-2; D may be TRBD1 (5 bases). Trimming left V 10 bases short and J 5 bases short, with 17 bases between. The CDR3 extends over 13 amino acids. CDR1 is LGHDT, CDR2 YNNKEL, per germline (reference sequence). The CDR3 loop is CATSGALSYGYTF. The CDR3 DNA sequence: TGTGCCACGTCCGGGGCTTTAAGTTATGGCTACACCTTC.